This is a list of T cell receptor beta chains from one sample in a study of T cell responses to AZD1222 COVID-19 vaccine. TCRdb's table, derived via immunoSEQ multiplex PCR, lists solely in-frame clones and lacks some. Altogether approximately 97,000 clones are present, 84% being singletons, with the ten largest covering approximately 15%. The specimen was peripheral blood, collected on day 0 of AZD1222 vaccination. These receptors all come from an adult in good health. The CDR3 runs from the conserved cysteine through the conserved F or W. D genes are given only for firm matches. Size values are once, few and many counts, or a class for expanded clones, and some rows have none.

d_call j_call clone_size v_call cdr3_nt cdr3_aa
TRBD1 TRBJ1-2 once TRBV6-1 TGTGCCAGCAGTGCATCGACAGGGACCTCTAACTATGGCTACACCTTC CASSASTGTSNYGYTF
TRBD1 TRBJ1-2 - TRBV27 TGTGCCAGCAGGACGACAGGGAGTGCAGGCTACACCTTC CASRTTGSAGYTF
- TRBJ2-4 once TRBV28 TGTGCCAGCACCAGAGAAGTAACCAAAAACATTCAGTACTTC CASTREVTKNIQYF
TRBD2 TRBJ2-7 - TRBV7-8 TGTGCCAGCAGCTTGGGGGGGACTAGCGGGTACGAGCAGTACTTC CASSLGGTSGYEQYF
TRBD1 TRBJ1-2 - TRBV5-6 TGTGCCAGCAGCCCGGACAGGGGGAACCCTTTCTTC CASSPDRGNPFF
- TRBJ2-1 few TRBV10-3 TGTGCCATCAGTGAGTCCCCAGAGGGAACCTCCTACAATGAGCAGTTCTTC CAISESPEGTSYNEQFF
- TRBJ2-3 - TRBV2 TGTGCCAGCAGTCCCTACGGAACTAGCATGGATACGCAGTATTTT CASSPYGTSMDTQYF
- TRBJ1-3 once TRBV5-1 TGCGCCAGCAGCGGTCGGGGGGGAACTGGAAACACCATATATTTT CASSGRGGTGNTIYF
- TRBJ1-2 - TRBV5-8 TGTGCCAGCAGCTCCGGACTGATGGGTTACTATGGCTACACCTTC CASSSGLMGYYGYTF
TRBD1 TRBJ1-5 - TRBV6-2/TRBV6-3 TGTGCCAGCAGCCGGGACAGTGATCAGCCCCAGCATTTT CASSRDSDQPQHF
- TRBJ1-1 - TRBV4-3 TGCGCCAGCAGCCAAGGGCGCAGCTACACTGAAGCTTTCTTT CASSQGRSYTEAFF
- TRBJ1-1 - TRBV6-5 TGTGCCAGCAGGGGGGAACAGAAGGGGACTGAAGCTTTCTTT CASRGEQKGTEAFF
- TRBJ1-2 - TRBV4-2 TGTGCCAGCAGCCAAGTGACGGAGAACTATGGCTACACCTTC CASSQVTENYGYTF
- TRBJ1-6 - TRBV4-3 TGCGCCAGCAGCCATGAGACGGGGACCTTGAATTCACCCCTCCACTTT CASSHETGTLNSPLHF
TRBD1 TRBJ2-5 - TRBV24-1 TGTGCCACCAGCCACAGGGGGCGAGGGCCCCGAGAGACCCAGTACTTC CATSHRGRGPRETQYF
- TRBJ1-3 - TRBV18 TGTGCCAGCTCACCAGGCAAGGTACTCTCTGGAAACACCATATATTTT CASSPGKVLSGNTIYF
- TRBJ2-3 - TRBV6-2/TRBV6-3 TGTGCCAGCAGTTACTCCAGCGCCAATACGCAGTATTTT CASSYSSANTQYF
- TRBJ1-5 - TRBV12-3/TRBV12-4 TGTGCCAGCAGCCAGGGGTGGGATCAGCCCCAGCATTTT CASSQGWDQPQHF
TRBD1 TRBJ1-5 - TRBV7-9 TGTGCCAGCAGCGGGGGGACAGGGTTTATTGGTCCCAATCAGCCCCAGCATTTT CASSGGTGFIGPNQPQHF
- TRBJ2-5 - TRBV10-2 TGCGCCAGCAGTGAGTCAAGGAGAACCCAGTACTTC CASSESRRTQYF
- TRBJ1-5 - TRBV29-1 TGCAGCGTTCAGACGGATAATCAGCCCCAGCATTTT CSVQTDNQPQHF
TRBD1 TRBJ1-2 - TRBV27 TGTGCCAGCAGTCCCCCCGACAGGGGGCTCGGCTACACCTTC CASSPPDRGLGYTF
- TRBJ2-5 - TRBV6-2/TRBV6-3 TGTGCCAGCAGTTCCAGGGGTTGGGAGACCCAGTACTTC CASSSRGWETQYF
- TRBJ1-5 - TRBV2 TGTGCCAGCAGTGGACTCAGAAACAATCAGCCCCAGCATTTT CASSGLRNNQPQHF
TRBD1 TRBJ1-1 once TRBV10-1 TGCGCCAGCAGTGAGTCGGGCAGGGGGCTCATGAACACTGAAGCTTTCTTT CASSESGRGLMNTEAFF
TRBD1 TRBJ2-2 - TRBV6-6 TGTGCCAGCATCTCCCGGGACAGGGGACCCGGGGAGCTGTTTTTT CASISRDRGPGELFF
TRBD1 TRBJ1-1 - TRBV28 TGTGCCAGCACCCCGGGACAGGGGTCTGAAGCTTTCTTT CASTPGQGSEAFF
TRBD2 TRBJ2-4 - TRBV27 TGTGCCAGCAGACCAAAACCTAGCGGGAGTGCGCTAGCCAAAAACATTCAGTACTTC CASRPKPSGSALAKNIQYF